Presented here are 18 T cell receptor beta chains from one specimen sequenced in a study of T cells after posttransplantation cyclophosphamide listed by TCRdb under 2016. Interpreted using the paper, the treatment or condition label stands for: high-dose cyclophosphamide on days +3 and +4 as single-agent GVHD prophylaxis. Busulfan and fludarabine conditioning, a related or unrelated marrow graft, and cyclophosphamide on days +3 and +4 were given to PTCy patients. Receptor libraries were prepared by the immunoSEQ multiplex PCR assay. The table was pulled from immuneACCESS by TCRdb, which kept in-frame rearrangements only. Such tables lose some clones; where checked, under half of the loss comes from unresolved V genes, and the rest has no known cause. For this sample the table gives some 10,000 clones, of which roughly nine tenths were detected only once. 25% to 30% of the sample is in the top ten clones.

The sample here was CD4+ T cells sorted from PBMCs, taken after allogeneic stem cell transplant with posttransplant cyclophosphamide. All receptors come from a male patient in his thirties who received an allogeneic stem cell transplant from a related donor, was CMV-positive, and had acute GVHD only. Donor T cells from the graft may be present among the T cells after a transplant.

V is TRBV28 and J is TRBJ2-5; tentatively, D is TRBD2 (5 bases). Per germline, CDR1 MDHEN and CDR2 SYDVKM. The CDR3 covers 14 residues. The V end was cut by 8 bases, the J end by 4 bases, with 17 bases between. As DNA, the CDR3 is TGTGCCAGCGCTGGATTAGACTATTTAGAGACCCAGTACTTC. Its translation: CASAGLDYLETQYF.

A single count supports this clone. The chain couples TRBV5-4 to TRBJ2-3; D ambiguous. V was trimmed by 0 bases and J by 0 bases, leaving 8 bases between them. The CDR3 consists of 15 residues. Germline lookup yields CDR1 SGHNT and CDR2 YYREEE (reference sequence). CDR3 nucleotides: TGTGCCAGCAGCTTGGACAGTTCGAGCACAGATACGCAGTATTTT. It yields the protein CASSLDSSSTDTQYF.

The V call is TRBV5-4, the J call TRBJ1-1; D perhaps matches TRBD1 (6 bases). V was cut by 4 bases and J by 1 base, with 11 bases left in between. The CDR3 extends over 14 amino acids. Germline V CDR1 and CDR2: SGHNT, YYREEE (reference sequence). The CDR3 here is CASSHRGGNTEAFF. The CDR3 nucleotides read TGTGCCAGCAGCCATAGGGGGGGGAACACTGAAGCTTTCTTT.

The J gene is TRBJ1-2, the V gene TRBV7-2; a possible D gene is TRBD1 (5 bases). The length of the CDR3 is 13 residues. Germline loops: CDR1 SGHTA, CDR2 FQGNSA. Trimming left V 5 bases short and J 8 bases short, with 15 bases between. The DNA of the CDR3 is TGTGCCAGCAGCCCCCAGACAGCGCGGGGCTACACCTTC. Amino acids: CASSPQTARGYTF.

This clone was seen a few times. At one boundary the junction diverges from the germline segment, which might be a read error. The chain carries TRBV5-4 and TRBJ2-1, with 11 bases that match TRBD2. The CDR3 consists of 15 residues. CDR1 is SGHNT and CDR2 is YYREEE in the germline V gene (reference sequence). The CDR3 spells CASSHLAGGPYEQFF. DNA of the CDR3: TGCGCCAGCAGCCATTTAGCGGGGGGGCCGTATGAGCAGTTCTTC.

The genes are TRBV7-2 and TRBJ1-2; D remains ambiguous. The CDR3 is 12 residues long. Trimming shortened V by 4 bases and J by 11 bases, and 14 bases separated the two germline ends. CDR1 is SGHTA, CDR2 FQGNSA, per germline. The CDR3 is CASSSPGMKYTF. Here the CDR3 DNA reads TGTGCCAGCAGCTCCCCGGGAATGAAATACACCTTC.

This chain joins TRBV19 and TRBJ1-4; perhaps TRBD1 as D (6 bases). Per the germline V gene, CDR1 is LNHDA and CDR2 is SQIVND (reference sequence). Trimming left V 4 bases short and J 6 bases short, with 18 bases between. The CDR3 length is 16 residues. The CDR3 loop is CASSTHRDGVDEKLFF. DNA for the CDR3: TGTGCCAGTAGTACCCACAGGGATGGAGTGGATGAAAAACTGTTTTTT. Full variable domain (missing parts from reference TRBV19 and TRBJ1-4): DGGITQSPKYLFRKEGQNVTLSCEQNLNHDAMYWYRQDPGQGLRLIYYSQIVNDFQKGDIAEGYSVSREKKESFPLTVTSAQKNPTAFYLCASSTHRDGVDEKLFFGSGTQLSVL.

The genes are TRBV5-4 and TRBJ2-1, with 11 bases fitting TRBD2. CDR1 and CDR2 from the germline V gene are SGHNT and YYREEE (reference sequence). V lost 0 bases to trimming and J lost 3 bases; unmatched junction nucleotides: 2. This CDR3 region has 16 residues. The CDR3 coding sequence is TGTGCCAGCAGCTTGGATGGGACTAGCGGCTACAATGAGCAGTTCTTC. This encodes CASSLDGTSGYNEQFF.

CDR3 nucleotide sequence: TGTGCCAGTAGTAGCCGGGGTTGGTCCTATAATTCACCCCTCCACTTT. The encoded protein is CASSSRGWSYNSPLHF. This sequence joins TRBV19 and TRBJ1-6; D ambiguous. CDR3 size: 16 residues. Germline-derived CDR1 and CDR2 are LNHDA and SQIVND (reference sequence). V lost 4 bases to trimming and J lost 1 base, with 11 bases between them.

V and J are TRBV19 and TRBJ2-6; possibly TRBD1 for D (5 bases). CDR1 and CDR2 (germline): LNHDA, SQIVND (reference sequence). The CDR3 covers 18 residues. Trimming pared 5 bases from V and 0 bases from J, leaving 17 bases between. Here the CDR3 reads CASSATGSHGSGANVLTF. In DNA form, the CDR3 reads TGTGCCAGTAGTGCCACAGGATCCCACGGCTCTGGGGCCAACGTCCTGACTTTC. Filled out from reference TRBV19 and TRBJ2-6, the complete variable domain reads DGGITQSPKYLFRKEGQNVTLSCEQNLNHDAMYWYRQDPGQGLRLIYYSQIVNDFQKGDIAEGYSVSREKKESFPLTVTSAQKNPTAFYLCASSATGSHGSGANVLTFGAGSRLTVL.

This clone was seen once. The chain combines TRBV5-1 with TRBJ2-6; D perhaps matches TRBD1 (5 bases). Trimming removed 1 base from V and 0 bases from J, with 8 bases in between. The CDR3 extends over 16 amino acids. Germline V lookup: CDR1 SGHRS, CDR2 YFSETQ. CDR3 sequence reads: CASSLRQNSGANVLTF. The CDR3 nucleotides are TGCGCCAGCAGCTTGCGACAGAACTCTGGGGCCAACGTCCTGACTTTC.

This chain connects TRBV5-4 to TRBJ1-3; unclear D gene. V gave up 1 base and J gave up 2 bases, with 7 bases separating them. The CDR3 is 14 amino acids. Germline loops: CDR1 SGHNT, CDR2 YYREEE (reference sequence). The chain's CDR3 is CASSLMGAGNTIYF. In DNA form, the CDR3 reads TGTGCCAGCAGCTTGATGGGAGCTGGAAACACCATATATTTT.

The chain joins TRBV7-9 to TRBJ1-1; 9 nucleotides agree with TRBD1. Germline CDR1 is SEHNR and CDR2 is FQNEAQ (reference sequence). The length of the CDR3 is 13 residues. With V trimmed by 5 bases and J by 7 bases, 5 bases remained unmatched. DNA of the CDR3: TGTGCCAGCAGCCAGGGGACAGGGATTGAAGCTTTCTTT. Amino acids: CASSQGTGIEAFF.

This rearrangement joins TRBV6-6 to TRBJ2-5; the match to TRBD1 covers 7 bases. Germline loops: CDR1 MNHNY, CDR2 SVGAGI (reference sequence). V trimming: 6 bases; J trimming: 0 bases; junction bases outside the gene matches: 4. The CDR3 consists of 14 residues. CDR3 in amino acids: CASSPGGNQETQYF. The CDR3 bases are TGTGCCAGCAGCCCAGGGGGTAACCAAGAGACCCAGTACTTC.

V usage is TRBV6-5 and J usage is TRBJ2-7; TRBD1 matches at 7 bases. The CDR3 loop spans 14 amino acids. Per germline, CDR1 MNHEY and CDR2 SVGAGI. The ends lost 5 bases at V and 6 bases at J; junction bases unmatched: 10. The CDR3 loop is CASSPRQGAVEQYF. CDR3 coding DNA: TGTGCCAGCAGTCCCCGACAGGGTGCGGTCGAGCAGTACTTC.

Note on this clone: The same CDR3 is also encoded by other DNA sequences in this sample. V is TRBV6-1 and J is TRBJ2-7; D is unresolved. V was shortened by 7 bases and J by 0 bases, with 7 bases between the two germline ends. Germline V CDR1 and CDR2: MNHNS, SASEGT. This CDR3 has 12 amino acids. CDR3 sequence: CASKTPSYEQYF. CDR3 in DNA: TGTGCCAGCAAGACACCCTCCTACGAGCAGTACTTC.

J is TRBJ2-3 and V is TRBV10-2, with TRBD1 as a possible D gene (6 bases). From germline, CDR1 is WSHSY and CDR2 SAAADI. With 0 bases removed from V and 5 bases from J, the gap between germline ends came to 9 bases. The CDR3 consists of 14 residues. The CDR3 nucleotides read TGCGCCAGCAGTGAGTCCACAGGGAGAGATACGCAGTATTTT. Translation gives CASSESTGRDTQYF.

The gene calls are TRBV7-2 and TRBJ1-1; 7 bases fit TRBD1. V lost 2 bases and J lost 3; bases outside the gene matches: 3. Looked up from germline, CDR1 is SGHTA and CDR2 is FQGNSA. The CDR3 loop spans 14 amino acids. The CDR3 DNA sequence: TGTGCCAGCAGCTTATACAGGGGTGACACTGAAGCTTTCTTT. Protein: CASSLYRGDTEAFF.